These 32 T cell receptor beta chains originate from one sample sequenced in a study of blood T cell repertoires in COVID-19. TCRdb's copy holds only in-frame clones and misses some; the assay was immunoSEQ multiplex PCR. The data show tens of thousands of clones, 85% seen once. Sequencing was carried out using peripheral blood. All receptors derive from a man aged 60-69 years with acute or convalescent COVID-19.

The gene calls are TRBV6-5 and TRBJ2-3, with 9 positions matching TRBD1. This CDR3 contains 15 residues. Germline CDR1 is MNHEY and CDR2 is SVGAGI. Trimming removed 6 bases from V and 2 bases from J; junction bases left unmatched: 6. The DNA for the CDR3 is TGTGCCAGCAGATGGGACAGGGTACCCACAGATACGCAGTATTTT. Protein product: CASRWDRVPTDTQYF.

The rearrangement links TRBV7-2 to TRBJ2-7, with D unresolved. V lost 1 base and J lost 3, with 7 bases in between. Germline loops: CDR1 SGHTA, CDR2 FQGNSA. The CDR3 consists of 13 residues. CDR3 DNA: TGTGCCAGCAGCTTAGGGTCGGTCTACGAGCAGTACTTC. Translated, it gives CASSLGSVYEQYF.

V usage is TRBV30 and J usage is TRBJ2-3; TRBD2 matches at 7 bases. CDR3 length equals 13 residues. Germline assignment: CDR1 GTSNPN and CDR2 SVGIG (reference sequence). J was trimmed by 5 bases and V by 0 bases; bases with no gene match: 2. CDR3 sequence reads: CAWSVSGGDTQYF. CDR3 DNA: TGTGCCTGGAGTGTGTCGGGAGGAGATACGCAGTATTTT.

The V gene is TRBV4-1, the J gene TRBJ2-1, with a weak D call TRBD1 (6 bases). This CDR3 has 16 residues. From germline, CDR1 is MGHRA and CDR2 YSYEKL. The V and J ends lost 5 bases and 3 bases respectively, with 17 bases between them. The CDR3 sequence is CASSSPGTRNYNEQFF. The CDR3 bases are TGCGCCAGCAGCTCCCCCGGGACAAGGAACTACAATGAGCAGTTCTTC.

V usage is TRBV9 and J usage is TRBJ2-5, with D uncertain. Trimming took 2 bases from V and 1 from J, leaving 15 bases between them. CDR3 length: 16 amino acids. Germline values: CDR1 SGDLS, CDR2 YYNGEE. The CDR3 region is CASSVSGNYLQETQYF. The CDR3 coding sequence is TGTGCCAGCAGCGTGTCGGGTAACTACCTCCAAGAGACCCAGTACTTC.

This clone was observed once. The chain combines TRBV30 with TRBJ1-5, with D possibly being TRBD1 (5 bases). Trimming took 2 bases from V and 4 from J, leaving 9 bases between them. The CDR3 runs to 13 residues. CDR1 is GTSNPN, CDR2 SVGIG, per germline (reference sequence). CDR3 loop: CAWSQGLNQPQHF. The DNA for the CDR3 is TGTGCCTGGAGTCAGGGCCTGAATCAGCCCCAGCATTTT.

The rearrangement joins TRBV3-1 (or the pseudogene TRBV3-2) to TRBJ2-3, with D possibly matching TRBD2 (6 bases). Germline CDR1 and CDR2: LGHDT and YNNKEL (reference sequence). The CDR3 length is 13 residues. V lost 3 bases and J lost 6, with 10 bases in between. The CDR3 sequence is CASSQTGGDTQYF. In DNA form, the CDR3 reads TGTGCCAGCAGCCAGACTGGGGGGGATACGCAGTATTTT.

The V and J genes are TRBV10-3 and TRBJ2-4; 8 positions agree with TRBD1. Trimming cost V 10 bases and J 4 bases; bases outside gene matches: 15. Germline V gene lookup returns CDR1 ENHRY and CDR2 SYGVKD. The CDR3 has 16 residues. CDR3 loop: CATTGDRGAEKNIQYF. The CDR3 nucleotides read TGTGCCACCACCGGCGACAGGGGCGCTGAGAAAAACATTCAGTACTTC.

This chain links TRBV7-9 with TRBJ2-7, with 7 bases that match TRBD2. The junction had 7 bases not matched to a gene; V was cut back by 8 bases and J by 0 bases. The CDR3 has 14 residues. The germline gives CDR1 SEHNR, CDR2 FQNEAQ (reference sequence). This chain's CDR3 is CASGGLVSSYEQYF. The CDR3 DNA reads TGTGCCAGCGGTGGACTAGTTAGCTCCTACGAGCAGTACTTC.

Here the CDR3 reads CASSPNGQGAYGYTF. The CDR3 DNA reads as TGTGCCAGTAGTCCCAATGGACAGGGGGCCTATGGCTACACCTTC. The gene calls are TRBV19 and TRBJ1-2, with 11 positions matching TRBD1. CDR1 is LNHDA and CDR2 is SQIVND in the germline V gene (reference sequence). CDR3 size: 15 residues. V shed 5 bases, J shed 4 bases, and the junction held 6 bases outside the gene matches.

This clone was counted a single time. The chain is built from TRBV30 and TRBJ1-1; 7 bases agree with TRBD1. The germline gives CDR1 GTSNPN, CDR2 SVGIG (reference sequence). The CDR3 contains 13 residues. The V and J ends lost 4 bases and 7 bases, in that order; junction bases with no gene match: 9. The CDR3 sequence is CAWTYRGPLEAFF. CDR3 sequence (DNA): TGTGCCTGGACCTACAGGGGTCCCCTTGAAGCTTTCTTT.

The gene calls are TRBV6-5 and TRBJ2-3; D gene unclear. V was shortened by 8 bases and J by 4 bases, with 16 bases between the two germline ends. The CDR3 extends over 14 amino acids. Germline values: CDR1 MNHEY, CDR2 SVGAGI. As DNA, the CDR3 is TGTGCCAGCGCAGATAGGAGTAGAGCAGATACGCAGTATTTT. Translating gives CASADRSRADTQYF.

This clone was counted once. The V call is TRBV5-1, the J call TRBJ2-1; D ambiguous. The germline V and J ends were trimmed by 0 bases and 3 bases, with 7 bases remaining between them. The CDR3 is 14 amino acids. Germline V gene lookup returns CDR1 SGHRS and CDR2 YFSETQ. The CDR3 here is CASSLDSLYNEQFF. CDR3 nucleotide sequence: TGCGCCAGCAGCTTGGATAGCCTCTACAATGAGCAGTTCTTC.

The chain combines TRBV6-5 with TRBJ2-3; the D is unclear. Per germline, CDR1 MNHEY and CDR2 SVGAGI. V was trimmed by 7 bases and J by 5 bases, leaving 16 bases between them. The CDR3 is 14 residues long. In DNA, the CDR3 is TGTGCCAGCACCTCAGGTTTTCTGGGAGATACGCAGTATTTT. This codes for CASTSGFLGDTQYF.

This chain joins TRBV7-9 and TRBJ2-7; possible D gene TRBD1, 5 bases. The CDR3 totals 17 residues. CDR1 and CDR2 from the germline V gene are SEHNR and FQNEAQ (reference sequence). V was pared by 5 bases and J by 5 bases, with 25 bases between. Here the CDR3 reads CASSAYLLVGAQDEQYF. The CDR3 coding sequence is TGTGCCAGCAGCGCCTATTTGTTGGTAGGGGCGCAGGACGAGCAGTACTTC.

The rearrangement uses TRBV19 and TRBJ2-1; TRBD2 aligns across 12 bases. Germline V gene sequence: CDR1 LNHDA, CDR2 SQIVND (reference sequence). Germline trimming cut 8 bases from V and 6 bases from J; bases unmatched to any gene: 11. The CDR3 runs to 16 residues. The DNA of the CDR3 is TGTGCCAGTCGGAAACTAGCGGGAGGCGTAAGCAATGAGCAGTTCTTC. Its translation is CASRKLAGGVSNEQFF.

The chain couples TRBV7-2 to TRBJ2-7; 7 bases map to TRBD2. Looked up from germline, CDR1 is SGHTA and CDR2 is FQGNSA. The CDR3 extends over 14 amino acids. V trimming: 5 bases; J trimming: 2 bases; junction bases outside the gene matches: 6. In DNA, the CDR3 is TGTGCCAGCAGCAACGGACTAGTCCCCTACGAGCAGTACTTC. Protein product: CASSNGLVPYEQYF.

DNA of the CDR3: TGTGCCAGCAGTGAAACACAGGGGGCCTATGGCTACACCTTC. Protein: CASSETQGAYGYTF. This sequence joins TRBV6-1 and TRBJ1-2; 9 bases are shared with TRBD1. From germline, CDR1 is MNHNS and CDR2 SASEGT. J gave up 4 bases and V 2 bases, and 2 bases lay outside the gene matches. CDR3 size: 14 residues.

The chain recombines TRBV27 with TRBJ1-4, with 8 bases matching TRBD1. The germline V gene encodes CDR1 MNHEY and CDR2 SMNVEV (reference sequence). The CDR3 runs 15 residues. After removal of 5 bases from V and 8 bases from J, the junction contained 10 bases not matched to a gene. CDR3 in DNA: TGTGCCAGCAGTGTAATCAGGGGGCTTGAGGAAAAACTGTTTTTT. Translating gives CASSVIRGLEEKLFF.

A single count supports this clone. The CDR3 spells CASRPGQRSGNTIYF. The CDR3 bases are TGTGCCAGCAGACCCGGACAGAGGTCTGGAAACACCATATATTTT. This rearrangement joins TRBV6-5 to TRBJ1-3; possibly TRBD1 for D (6 bases). Trimming removed 6 bases from V and 1 base from J, with 13 bases in between. Germline V gives CDR1 MNHEY, CDR2 SVGAGI. This CDR3 comprises 15 residues.

The V and J genes are TRBV2 and TRBJ2-3; 7 nucleotides match TRBD2. The trim removed 8 bases at V and 3 bases at J, leaving 8 bases unmatched. CDR1 and CDR2 from the germline V gene are SNHLY and FYNNEI. This CDR3 has 14 residues. DNA for the CDR3: TGTGCCAGCCCCAGGACTAGGGGTACAGATACGCAGTATTTT. Its protein is CASPRTRGTDTQYF.

The V call is TRBV14, the J call TRBJ1-1; the D is unclear. Germline values: CDR1 SGHDN, CDR2 FVKESK. CDR3 length: 14 residues. Between the trimmed V and J ends, which lost 0 bases and 4 bases, there was a span of 9 bases. DNA of the CDR3: TGTGCCAGCAGCCAAGACCGTTCCTCCACTGAAGCTTTCTTT. Translation gives CASSQDRSSTEAFF.

V is TRBV27 and J is TRBJ2-2; no definite D call. V was trimmed by 5 bases and J by 7 bases, leaving 14 bases between them. This CDR3 comprises 14 residues. From germline, CDR1 is MNHEY and CDR2 SMNVEV (reference sequence). The CDR3 DNA reads as TGTGCCAGCAGTCCCCCCCGGGTGTACGGGGAGCTGTTTTTT. This translates into CASSPPRVYGELFF.

The chain is built from TRBV5-1 and TRBJ2-3; no clear D. This CDR3 spans 15 amino acids. The V end was cut by 0 bases, the J end by 0 bases, with 8 bases between. The germline V gene encodes CDR1 SGHRS and CDR2 YFSETQ. This CDR3 is CASSLAVTSTDTQYF. The CDR3 region has the DNA TGCGCCAGCAGCTTGGCCGTGACAAGCACAGATACGCAGTATTTT. The whole variable domain, remainder taken from reference TRBV5-1 and TRBJ2-3, is KAGVTQTPRYLIKTRGQQVTLSCSPISGHRSVSWYQQTPGQGLQFLFEYFSETQRNKGNFPGRFSGRQFSNSRSEMNVSTLELGDSALYLCASSLAVTSTDTQYFGPGTRLTVL.

This clone came up once. The gene calls are TRBV5-4 and TRBJ1-4; D gene uncertain. The CDR3 runs 17 residues. Trimming cost V 0 bases and J 8 bases, with 20 bases left between them. The germline V gene has CDR1 SGHNT and CDR2 YYREEE (reference sequence). This chain's CDR3 is CASSLGAGGSGREKLFF. The CDR3 bases are TGTGCCAGCAGCTTGGGGGCAGGCGGGTCGGGTCGAGAAAAACTGTTTTTT.

A single count supports this clone. Other DNA variants within this sample encode the same CDR3. The V call is TRBV29-1, the J call TRBJ1-5; D might be TRBD1 (6 bases). V lost 6 bases, J lost 3 bases, and 12 bases lay in between. CDR1 is SQVTM, CDR2 ANQGSEA, per germline. This CDR3 has 13 amino acids. DNA of the CDR3: TGCAGCGTGGACCAGGGGCCCAATCAGCCCCAGCATTTT. The encoded protein is CSVDQGPNQPQHF.

This clone was counted a single time. The chain links TRBV30 to TRBJ1-2; D is ambiguous. Trimming stripped 0 bases from V and 8 bases from J, with 10 bases between. The germline V gene has CDR1 GTSNPN and CDR2 SVGIG (reference sequence). The CDR3 length is 12 residues. CDR3 sequence (DNA): TGTGCCTGGAGTGTCCGTCTAAACGGCTACACCTTC. This translates into CAWSVRLNGYTF.

The chain recombines TRBV29-1 with TRBJ2-2; tentatively, D is TRBD2 (6 bases). Trimming removed 6 bases from V and 2 bases from J, with 10 bases in between. The germline V gene has CDR1 SQVTM and CDR2 ANQGSEA. The CDR3 contains 13 residues. CDR3 protein: CSVKAGNTGELFF. CDR3 in DNA: TGCAGCGTCAAAGCGGGCAACACCGGGGAGCTGTTTTTT.

The chain joins TRBV5-6 to TRBJ2-1; 13 bases map to TRBD2. V shed 2 bases and J 7 bases; nucleotides not matched to a gene: 3. This CDR3 contains 15 residues. The V gene's germline CDR1 is SGHDT and CDR2 YYEEEE. Here the CDR3 DNA reads TGTGCCAGCAGCTTTACTAGCGGGAGGGCAAATGAGCAGTTCTTC. Amino acid sequence: CASSFTSGRANEQFF.

By proportion, this clone is medium-sized. The rearrangement joins TRBV19 to TRBJ2-3; 8 bases map to TRBD2. This CDR3 comprises 14 residues. Trimming cost V 3 bases and J 3 bases; bases outside gene matches: 2. The V gene's germline CDR1 is LNHDA and CDR2 SQIVND (reference sequence). The CDR3 sequence is CASSMASGTDTQYF. The DNA for the CDR3 is TGTGCCAGTAGTATGGCTAGCGGGACAGATACGCAGTATTTT.

The chain employs TRBV5-6 and TRBJ2-7; D is uncertain. The CDR3 has 14 residues. Trimming took off 4 bases at V and 5 bases at J, with 16 bases between the two ends. Looked up from germline, CDR1 is SGHDT and CDR2 is YYEEEE. CDR3 in amino acids: CASSNDFGFNEQYF. The CDR3 DNA follows: TGTGCCAGCAGCAATGACTTTGGGTTCAACGAGCAGTACTTC.

This clone appeared a few times. CDR3 amino acids: CASSQAERGAEQFF. The CDR3 bases are TGTGCCAGCAGCCAAGCCGAACGGGGGGCTGAGCAGTTCTTC. This chain connects TRBV3-1 (or the pseudogene TRBV3-2) to TRBJ2-1, with D perhaps TRBD2 (7 bases). The germline V and J ends were trimmed by 1 base and 9 bases, with 13 bases remaining between them. This CDR3 region has 14 residues. CDR1 LGHDT and CDR2 YNNKEL come from the germline V gene (reference sequence).